The clone carrying this T cell receptor beta chain appeared many times. Its antigen is not known. This entry comes from a study of regulatory T cells in long-lasting Graves disease. Study at large: Over 5 years of antithyroid drugs with positive TSH receptor antibodies was taken to mean persistent Graves' disease.

Arm-PCR of CDR3 regions with iRepertoire HTBI primers generated TCR beta libraries. A single record per CDR3 protein comes from TCRdb applying MiXCR to the multiplex PCR reads. Among some 300,000 distinct CDR3 sequences listed, more than 20% were seen once. Points from the study as a whole: New patients shared some 980 public clonotypes, and persistent patients shared more, with a few thousand. TCR diversity in persistent Graves' patients was below that of newly diagnosed ones. Gene preferences differed: TRBV28, TRBJ1-2, TRBJ2-5 in persistent cases.

The CDR3 loop spans 15 amino acids. J was trimmed by 3 bases and V by 4 bases; bases with no gene match: 7. Per germline, CDR1 MDHEN and CDR2 SYDVKM. Time point in this sample: persistent/refractory GD, antithyroid drugs over 5 years with positive TRAb. RNA from PBMCs was the source of the TCR library. This TCR derives from a female donor with Graves disease. The V gene is TRBV28, the J gene TRBJ2-5; 8 bases agree with TRBD2. The sample was peripheral blood mononuclear cells (PBMCs), taken when the disease was refractory, from a patient treated with antithyroid drugs. The CDR3 region has the DNA TGTGCCAGCAGTTCGCCGGGACTAGTGGAAGAGACCCAGTACTTC. Translation: CASSSPGLVEETQYF.